A selection of T cell receptor beta chains follows, all from one sample in a study of low-dose radiotherapy and immunotherapy resistance in tumors. One entry per CDR3 protein, called by TCRdb with MiXCR from the reads. The data show tens of thousands of distinct CDR3 sequences, around 27% seen once. The sequenced sample was PBMCs, obtained before treatment. The source of these receptors is a male donor with rectosigmoid adenocarcinoma. The CDR3 runs from the conserved cysteine through the conserved F or W. Fields, in order: D gene, J gene, V gene, clone size, CDR3 DNA, CDR3 protein. D genes are given only for firm matches. Size is omitted from some rows. Given values are once, few, many or a class for expanded clones.

d_gene: TRBD1; j_gene: TRBJ1-1; v_gene: TRBV20-1; abundance: many; CDR3nt: TGCAGTGCTAGTTCATCCGGGACAGTAAACACTGAAGCTTTCTTT; CDR3aa: CSASSSGTVNTEAFF
d_gene: TRBD1; j_gene: TRBJ2-5; v_gene: TRBV7-2; abundance: many; CDR3nt: TGTGCCAGCAGCTTTGGGACAGCCCAAGAGACCCAGTACTTC; CDR3aa: CASSFGTAQETQYF
d_gene: .; j_gene: TRBJ2-1; v_gene: TRBV2; abundance: .; CDR3nt: TGTGCCAGCAGCTCCGATGGAGGGTCCTTAAATGAGCAGTTCTTC; CDR3aa: CASSSDGGSLNEQFF
d_gene: .; j_gene: TRBJ2-7; v_gene: TRBV21-1; abundance: medium-sized; CDR3nt: TGTGCCAGCAGCAAGGAGAGCTACGAGCAGTACTTC; CDR3aa: CASSKESYEQYF
d_gene: .; j_gene: TRBJ2-5; v_gene: TRBV2; abundance: many; CDR3nt: TGTGCCAGCAGTATCCTATCAGGCTCCCAAGAGACCCAGTACTTC; CDR3aa: CASSILSGSQETQYF
d_gene: .; j_gene: TRBJ2-1; v_gene: TRBV19; abundance: once; CDR3nt: TGTGCCAGTAGTATTTCCCTACAGGGTTTCCAGTTCTTC; CDR3aa: CASSISLQGFQFF
d_gene: .; j_gene: TRBJ2-1; v_gene: TRBV4-3; abundance: many; CDR3nt: TGCGCCAGCAGTCGTTCGTTGGGGGACAATGAGCAGTTCTTC; CDR3aa: CASSRSLGDNEQFF
d_gene: .; j_gene: TRBJ1-1; v_gene: TRBV19; abundance: .; CDR3nt: TGTGCCAGTAGTAGCCGGGACACTCTGAACACTGAAGCTTTCTTT; CDR3aa: CASSSRDTLNTEAFF
d_gene: .; j_gene: TRBJ2-7; v_gene: TRBV6-2/TRBV6-3; abundance: many; CDR3nt: TGTGCCAGCAGTCGACAGACGGACGAGCAGTACTTC; CDR3aa: CASSRQTDEQYF
d_gene: .; j_gene: TRBJ1-5; v_gene: TRBV28; abundance: many; CDR3nt: TGTGCCAGCAGTTTCCCTCAATCCAATCAGCCCCAGCATTTT; CDR3aa: CASSFPQSNQPQHF
d_gene: .; j_gene: TRBJ2-6; v_gene: TRBV10-2; abundance: .; CDR3nt: TGCGCCAGCAGTGACAGGAATGGGGCCAACGTCCTGACTTTC; CDR3aa: CASSDRNGANVLTF